This TCR beta chain was identified during a study of shared clonotypes between healthy human individuals. The method was immunoSEQ multiplex PCR; TCRdb's version includes in-frame clones alone and lacks a portion of them. Of about 1 million clones in the sample, approximately 76% are singletons; the top ten hold 1.4%. V was pared by 0 bases and J by 2 bases, with 8 bases between. The CDR3 contains 14 residues. Germline V lookup: CDR1 MNHEY, CDR2 SVGAGI. Sequencing used memory CD4+ T cells sorted from blood. The sample's subset: CD45RA-negative fraction. The V gene is TRBV6-5, the J gene TRBJ2-7; no clear D gene. The receptor comes from a man between 18 and 29 years old in good health. CDR3 sequence (DNA): TGTGCCAGCAGTTACTCGGTCAGGACCTACGAGCAGTACTTC. Amino acids: CASSYSVRTYEQYF.